This T cell receptor beta chain was sequenced for a study of control samples from healthy donors and cancer patients. CDR3 size: 14 residues. V lost 3 bases and J lost 0; bases outside the gene matches: 0. The germline V gene has CDR1 SGHDN and CDR2 FVKESK. Using immunoSEQ multiplex PCR, the repertoire was profiled, and TCRdb retains in-frame clones only, with some absent. The sample carries roughly 100,000 clones, about 85% recorded once. The clonotype was recovered from a woman in her fifties or sixties in good health. The genes are TRBV14 and TRBJ2-3; TRBD2 agrees at 7 bases. Sequencing input: blood. DNA for the CDR3: TGTGCCAGCAGCCAGCGGGGGAGCACAGATACGCAGTATTTT. Its protein is CASSQRGSTDTQYF.